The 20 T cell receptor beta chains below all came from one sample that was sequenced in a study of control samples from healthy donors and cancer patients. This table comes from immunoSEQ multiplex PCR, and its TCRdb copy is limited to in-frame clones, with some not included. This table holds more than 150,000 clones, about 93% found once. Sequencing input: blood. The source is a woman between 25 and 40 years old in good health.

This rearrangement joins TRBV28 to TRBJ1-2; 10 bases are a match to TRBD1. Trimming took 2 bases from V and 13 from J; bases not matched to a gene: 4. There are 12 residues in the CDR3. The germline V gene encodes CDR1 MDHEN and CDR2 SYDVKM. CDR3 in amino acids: CASSLGTGVCTF. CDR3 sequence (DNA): TGTGCCAGCAGTTTAGGGACAGGGGTCTGCACCTTC.

CDR3 amino acids: CASSDSGGGGNYNEQFF. CDR3 coding DNA: TGTGCCAGCAGTGACTCTGGCGGAGGGGGAAATTACAATGAGCAGTTCTTC. The chain has TRBV6-4 and TRBJ2-1, with D perhaps matching TRBD1 or TRBD2 (6 bases each). Trimming cost V 0 bases and J 4 bases, with 16 bases left between them. This CDR3 spans 17 amino acids. Germline V gene lookup returns CDR1 MRHNA and CDR2 SNTAGT.

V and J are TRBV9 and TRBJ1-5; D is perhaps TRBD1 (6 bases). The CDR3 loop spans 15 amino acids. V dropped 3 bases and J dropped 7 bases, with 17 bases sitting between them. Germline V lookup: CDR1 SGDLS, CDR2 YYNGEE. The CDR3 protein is CASSATGFERQPQHF. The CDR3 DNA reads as TGTGCCAGCAGCGCAACAGGGTTCGAAAGACAGCCCCAGCATTTT.

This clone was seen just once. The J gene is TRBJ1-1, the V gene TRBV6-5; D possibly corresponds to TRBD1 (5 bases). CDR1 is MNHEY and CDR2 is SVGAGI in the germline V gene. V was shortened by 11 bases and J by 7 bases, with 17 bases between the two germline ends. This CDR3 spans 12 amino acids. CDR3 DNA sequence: TGTGCCGCGACAGTGGCAAGGGGTGAAGCTTTCTTT. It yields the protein CAATVARGEAFF.

The CDR3 reads CASRHGTDQETQYF. The CDR3 DNA reads as TGCGCCAGCAGGCACGGGACGGACCAAGAGACCCAGTACTTC. The rearrangement links TRBV5-1 to TRBJ2-5; D is possibly TRBD1 or TRBD2 (5 bases each). V was cut by 5 bases and J by 0 bases, with 11 bases left in between. The CDR3 totals 14 residues. CDR1 and CDR2 from the germline V gene are SGHRS and YFSETQ.

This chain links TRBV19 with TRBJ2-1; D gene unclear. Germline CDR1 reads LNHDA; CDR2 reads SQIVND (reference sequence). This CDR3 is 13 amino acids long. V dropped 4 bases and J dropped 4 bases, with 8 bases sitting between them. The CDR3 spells CASSTSSYNEQFF. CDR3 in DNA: TGTGCCAGTAGTACGTCCTCTTACAATGAGCAGTTCTTC.

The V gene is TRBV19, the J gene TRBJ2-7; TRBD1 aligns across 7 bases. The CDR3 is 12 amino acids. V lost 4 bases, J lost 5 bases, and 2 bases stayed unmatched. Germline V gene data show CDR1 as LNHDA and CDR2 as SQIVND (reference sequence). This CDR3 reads CASSNRGHEQYF. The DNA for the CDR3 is TGTGCCAGTAGTAACAGGGGCCACGAGCAGTACTTC.

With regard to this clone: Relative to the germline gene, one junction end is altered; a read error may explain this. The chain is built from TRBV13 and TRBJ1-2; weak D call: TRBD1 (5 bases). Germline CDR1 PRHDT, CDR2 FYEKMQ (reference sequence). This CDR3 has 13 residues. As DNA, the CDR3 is TGTGCCAGCAGCTTAGGGACAGCTTATGCCTACACCTTC. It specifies CASSLGTAYAYTF.

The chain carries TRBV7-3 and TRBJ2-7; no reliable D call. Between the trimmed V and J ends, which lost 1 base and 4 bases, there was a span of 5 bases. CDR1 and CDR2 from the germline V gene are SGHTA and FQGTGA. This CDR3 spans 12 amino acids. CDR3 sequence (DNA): TGTGCCAGCAGCTTAAATGGGTACGAGCAGTACTTC. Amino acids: CASSLNGYEQYF. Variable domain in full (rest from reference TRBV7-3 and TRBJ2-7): GAGVSQTPSNKVTEKGKYVELRCDPISGHTALYWYRQSLGQGPEFLIYFQGTGAADDSGLPNDRFFAVRPEGSVSTLKIQRTERGDSAVYLCASSLNGYEQYFGPGTRLTVT.

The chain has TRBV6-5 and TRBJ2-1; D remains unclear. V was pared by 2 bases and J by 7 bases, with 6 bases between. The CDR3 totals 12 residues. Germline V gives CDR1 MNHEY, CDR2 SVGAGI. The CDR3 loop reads CASSYGENEQFF. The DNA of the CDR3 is TGTGCCAGCAGTTACGGCGAGAATGAGCAGTTCTTC.

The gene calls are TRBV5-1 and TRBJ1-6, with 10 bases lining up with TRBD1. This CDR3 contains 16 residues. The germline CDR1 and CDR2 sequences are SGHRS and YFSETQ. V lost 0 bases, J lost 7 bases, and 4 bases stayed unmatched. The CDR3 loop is CASSLEGTGVNSPLHF. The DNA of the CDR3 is TGCGCCAGCAGCTTGGAGGGGACAGGGGTAAATTCACCCCTCCACTTT.

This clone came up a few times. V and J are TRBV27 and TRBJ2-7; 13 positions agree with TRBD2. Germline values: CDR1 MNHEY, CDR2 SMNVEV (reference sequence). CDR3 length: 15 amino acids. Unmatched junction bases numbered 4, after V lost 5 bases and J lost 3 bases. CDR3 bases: TGTGCCAGCAGTCAGGGACTAGCGGGAATCTACGAGCAGTACTTC. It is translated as CASSQGLAGIYEQYF.

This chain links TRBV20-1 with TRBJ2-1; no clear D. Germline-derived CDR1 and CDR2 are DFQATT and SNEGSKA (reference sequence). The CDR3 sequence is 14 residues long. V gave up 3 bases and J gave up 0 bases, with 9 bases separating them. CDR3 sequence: CSASDSVSYNEQFF. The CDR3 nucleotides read TGCAGTGCTAGTGATTCCGTCTCCTACAATGAGCAGTTCTTC.

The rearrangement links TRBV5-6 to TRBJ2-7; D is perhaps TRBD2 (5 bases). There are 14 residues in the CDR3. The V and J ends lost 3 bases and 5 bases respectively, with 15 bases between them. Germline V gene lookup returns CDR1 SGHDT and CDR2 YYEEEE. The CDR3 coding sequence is TGTGCCAGCAGCTCGGTTAGCGCCGTCCACGAGCAGTACTTC. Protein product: CASSSVSAVHEQYF.

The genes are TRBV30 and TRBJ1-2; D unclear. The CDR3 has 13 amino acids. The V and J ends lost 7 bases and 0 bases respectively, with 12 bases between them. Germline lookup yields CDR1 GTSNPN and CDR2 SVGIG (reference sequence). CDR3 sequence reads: CALNPGTNYGYTF. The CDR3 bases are TGTGCCTTAAATCCGGGGACTAACTATGGCTACACCTTC.

CDR3 sequence (DNA): TGTGCCAGCAGATACTCTGGGGCCAACGTCCTGACTTTC. Translated: CASRYSGANVLTF. The rearrangement uses TRBV5-6 and TRBJ2-6; D is unresolved. Germline V gene data show CDR1 as SGHDT and CDR2 as YYEEEE. CDR3 length equals 13 residues. Trimming took 5 bases from V and 0 from J, leaving 3 bases between them. The full variable domain, completed using reference TRBV5-6 and TRBJ2-6, is DAGVTQSPTHLIKTRGQQVTLRCSPKSGHDTVSWYQQALGQGPQFIFQYYEEEERQRGNFPDRFSGHQFPNYSSELNVNALLLGDSALYLCASRYSGANVLTFGAGSRLTVL.

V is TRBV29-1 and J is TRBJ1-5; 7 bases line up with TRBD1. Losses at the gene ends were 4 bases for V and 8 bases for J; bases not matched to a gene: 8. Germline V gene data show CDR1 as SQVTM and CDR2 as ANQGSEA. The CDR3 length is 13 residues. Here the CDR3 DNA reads TGCAGCGTTGGACAGGGACCCATGGAGCCCCAGCATTTT. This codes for CSVGQGPMEPQHF.

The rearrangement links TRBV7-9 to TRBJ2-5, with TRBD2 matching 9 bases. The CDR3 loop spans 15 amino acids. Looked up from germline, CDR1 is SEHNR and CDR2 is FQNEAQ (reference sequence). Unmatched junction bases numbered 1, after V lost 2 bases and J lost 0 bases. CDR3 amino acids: CASSLIAGDQETQYF. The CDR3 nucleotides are TGTGCCAGCAGCTTAATAGCGGGAGACCAAGAGACCCAGTACTTC.

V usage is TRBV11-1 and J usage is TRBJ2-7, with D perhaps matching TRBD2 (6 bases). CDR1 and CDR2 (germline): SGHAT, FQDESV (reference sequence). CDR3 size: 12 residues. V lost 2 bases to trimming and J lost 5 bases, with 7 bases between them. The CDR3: CASSLIADEQYF. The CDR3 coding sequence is TGTGCCAGCAGCTTAATAGCGGACGAGCAGTACTTC.

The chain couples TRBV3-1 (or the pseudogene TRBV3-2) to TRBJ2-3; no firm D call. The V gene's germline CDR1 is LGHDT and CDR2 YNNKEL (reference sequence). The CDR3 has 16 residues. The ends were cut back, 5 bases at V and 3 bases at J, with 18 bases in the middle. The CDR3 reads CASSYSPQPLTDTQYF. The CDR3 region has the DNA TGTGCCAGCAGCTACTCGCCCCAACCCTTGACAGATACGCAGTATTTT.